This T cell receptor (beta chain) stems from a study of beta chain features in type 1 diabetes (dated by TCRdb to between 2018 and 2020). The study in broad terms: Patients and healthy donors did not differ in mean age, gender distribution, total cell number or subset yield. Across all samples, fewer than 130 million sorted cells were examined, and cell number per subset correlated strongly with RNA yield. In the study, TCRB repertoires of sorted circulating CD4+ T cell subsets from recently diagnosed type 1 diabetes patients were compared with those of matched healthy donors. Regulatory and stem cell-like memory subsets were isolated from only 8 patients and about eight healthy donors, whereas naive and central memory subsets came from all 30 or so donors.

The High Capacity cDNA Reverse Transcription Kit was used to reverse transcribe all of the isolated RNA, meaning that expressed TCRB transcripts were what got sequenced. Naive, central memory and regulatory T cell samples underwent deep immunoSEQ sequencing, averaging about 3.3 million total reads per sample. Sorted cells were lysed in RLT buffer, and RNA was extracted using DNase-treated RNeasy Micro or Mini kits according to cell number. To prevent cross-contamination, each cell subset was processed individually, whereas patient and healthy donor samples were processed jointly. The immunoSEQ multiplex PCR was used to amplify TCRB sequences from cDNA, generating 87-bp fragments that spanned the CDR3 region. The amplicons were sequenced using the Illumina HiSeq platform. As for the authors' bioinformatics: PCR bias was computationally corrected using synthetic template baselines, reads within Hamming distance 2 were collapsed, and singletons that could not be merged were discarded. Reads were aligned against IMGT to assign V, D and J genes, CDR3 length and insertions or deletions at six rearrangement sites. Within each subset, clonotype counts were normalized to sorted cell number, after which true diversity and Gini coefficients were computed with the tcR R package. Repertoire sharing was quantified using the overlap coefficient calculated on TCRB nucleotide sequences. Not all clones reach the TCRdb copy of this immuneACCESS table, which keeps in-frame sequences only. Checked studies attribute under half of the gap to unresolved V genes and leave the rest unexplained. V and J calls and clone size come straight from that table; D and trimming were deduced from the DNA. This sample lists 120,000 or so clones; around 15% were detected once. 2.3% of the sample belongs to the ten largest clones.

Each donor gave one peripheral blood draw, around 0.12 L on average, collected into heparinised tubes. A BD FACSAria II and a panel including CD45RO, CCR7, CD25, CD127, CD95 and CD27 were used to sort naive, central memory, regulatory and stem cell-like memory CD4+ T cells. Every sorted population had a purity above 95%. PBMCs were separated immediately by Lymphoprep density gradient centrifugation and were stained directly, without being cultured. Samples were stained and sorted in pairs, with one healthy donor and one patient per experiment, so that batch effects were minimized. What the work shows at the level of the full study, not this receptor alone: Because cDNA was sequenced instead of genomic DNA, activated cells with high expression could be over-represented, although the groups did not differ in activation or CD3 levels. Only small numbers of individuals were included in the HLA sub-analyses, which left unresolved whether HLA type had any influence on TCRB rearrangement. Patients with type 1 diabetes made fewer insertions and deleted more nucleotides at VDJ recombination sites, implying thymic rearrangement abnormalities. PCR may preferentially amplify shorter templates, but because patient and control samples were amplified and corrected together, any resulting skew would affect both groups equally. A moderate but significant shortening of TCRB CDR3 length was observed in type 1 diabetes patients in all four CD4+ subsets. Naive, central memory and regulatory TCRB repertoires appeared to be more alike among patients than among healthy donors.

This clone is labeled medium-sized (0.01 to 0.1%). Its antigen is still unknown. Per-nucleotide qualities are absent, and no much larger clonotype sits a single base away. The sequencing input was central memory CD4+ T cells from blood. This clonotype was sampled from a man aged 30-40 years with type 1 diabetes.

The DNA reads TGTGCCAGCAGTGAACTAGAGACTGAGACCCAGTACTTC. It translates as CASSELETETQYF. The chain couples TRBV6-1 to TRBJ2-5; too little of a D gene remains to name it. From a lookup of the germline V gene, CDR1 and CDR2 are MNHNS and SASEGT. Taken from cysteine to phenylalanine, the CDR3 has 13 residues. The DNA shown is the 39-base CDR3, in frame from base 1. Trimming at the junction amounts to 2 bases on V and 5 bases on J, and the germline ends lie 9 bases apart.